The 13 T cell receptor beta chains reported below all come from one sample, sequenced in a study of cytomegalovirus exposure and HLA in healthy donors. PCR used 60 Vbeta primers and 13 Jbeta primers. TCRdb keeps only in-frame clones here, not all; method: immunoSEQ multiplex PCR. The sample holds about 98,000 clones; around 73% are singletons and the top ten take 0.95% to 1.5%. Input material: PBMCs. Receptor source: a female donor in good health and CMV-seronegative.

The chain carries TRBV6-1 and TRBJ1-1; 7 bases fit TRBD1. The CDR3 length is 14 residues. Germline CDR1 reads MNHNS; CDR2 reads SASEGT. V lost 7 bases and J lost 2; bases outside the gene matches: 7. The chain's CDR3 is CASTKDRQNTEAFF. The CDR3 bases are TGTGCCAGCACTAAGGACAGGCAAAACACTGAAGCTTTCTTT.

J is TRBJ1-5 and V is TRBV5-1, with D tentatively TRBD1 (5 bases). Germline V gene data show CDR1 as SGHRS and CDR2 as YFSETQ. Trimming took 1 base from V and 7 from J, leaving 9 bases between them. The CDR3 totals 13 residues. CDR3: CASSLTGGQPQHF. CDR3 DNA sequence: TGCGCCAGCAGCTTGACGGGGGGACAGCCCCAGCATTTT.

The gene calls are TRBV27 and TRBJ1-2; D might be TRBD1 (6 bases). V lost 5 bases to trimming and J lost 6 bases, with 19 bases between them. The CDR3 is made up of 15 amino acids. The germline CDR1 and CDR2 sequences are MNHEY and SMNVEV (reference sequence). CDR3 bases: TGTGCCAGCAGTCCAAAGCCCGGGGGGGGCCATGGCTACACCTTC. Protein product: CASSPKPGGGHGYTF.

This rearrangement joins TRBV23-1 to TRBJ2-2; 8 bases are shared with TRBD1. TRBV23-1 counts as an open reading frame of uncertain function. The CDR3 runs to 18 residues. J gave up 6 bases and V 7 bases, and 19 bases lay outside the gene matches. The CDR3 DNA reads TGCGCCAGCACACCGACTATTAATGGACAGGGTAGAGCCGGGGAGCTGTTTTTT. Translated, it gives CASTPTINGQGRAGELFF.

The rearrangement uses TRBV7-9 and TRBJ2-1; 7 nucleotides line up with TRBD1. V was pared by 5 bases and J by 0 bases, with 4 bases of the junction left unmatched. The germline CDR1 and CDR2 sequences are SEHNR and FQNEAQ (reference sequence). The CDR3 totals 15 residues. The CDR3 is CASSRGQSSYNEQFF. DNA of the CDR3: TGTGCCAGCAGCCGGGGACAGAGCTCCTACAATGAGCAGTTCTTC. Supplemented by reference TRBV7-9 and TRBJ2-1, the full variable domain reads DTGVSQNPRHKITKRGQNVTFRCDPISEHNRLYWYRQTLGQGPEFLTYFQNEAQLEKSRLLSDRFSAERPKGSFSTLEIQRTEQGDSAMYLCASSRGQSSYNEQFFGPGTRLTVL.

The V gene is TRBV5-1, the J gene TRBJ1-1; possibly TRBD1 for D (6 bases). V dropped 0 bases and J dropped 3 bases, with 12 bases sitting between them. CDR1 is SGHRS, CDR2 YFSETQ, per germline. The length of the CDR3 is 15 residues. CDR3 amino acids: CASSLAGQSHTEAFF. DNA of the CDR3: TGCGCCAGCAGCTTGGCTGGACAGTCTCACACTGAAGCTTTCTTT.

The chain joins TRBV30 to TRBJ1-1, with a possible D match to TRBD1 (6 bases). This CDR3 is 11 amino acids long. V was pared by 5 bases and J by 10 bases, with 14 bases between. The germline gives CDR1 GTSNPN, CDR2 SVGIG (reference sequence). In DNA, the CDR3 is TGTGCCTGGTCGCTACAGGGATCAGCTTTCTTT. It specifies CAWSLQGSAFF.

The V and J genes are TRBV29-1 and TRBJ2-2; 13 bases fit TRBD2. CDR3 size: 14 residues. V shed 6 bases and J 8 bases; nucleotides not matched to a gene: 6. The germline V gene has CDR1 SQVTM and CDR2 ANQGSEA. DNA of the CDR3: TGCAGCGTGGGGACTAGCGGGATCGGTGGGGAGCTGTTTTTT. It specifies CSVGTSGIGGELFF.

The chain links TRBV6-5 to TRBJ2-1; D is possibly TRBD2 (5 bases). Trimming stripped 0 bases from V and 7 bases from J, with 16 bases between. In germline, CDR1 is MNHEY, CDR2 SVGAGI. This CDR3 has 16 amino acids. DNA of the CDR3: TGTGCCAGCAGTTACTCGATAGGGAGAGCCCAGAATGAGCAGTTCTTC. Its protein is CASSYSIGRAQNEQFF.

In its sample, this clone was seen a few times. This rearrangement joins TRBV4-1 to TRBJ1-2; 11 bases line up with TRBD1. With 4 bases clipped from V and 6 bases from J, the junction kept 4 bases outside the gene matches. Germline lookup yields CDR1 MGHRA and CDR2 YSYEKL. The CDR3 is made up of 14 amino acids. CDR3 loop: CASSLRDRGDGYTF. Here the CDR3 DNA reads TGCGCCAGCAGCCTACGGGACAGGGGGGATGGCTACACCTTC.

This clone was observed a few times. This chain connects TRBV29-1 to TRBJ2-2; D ambiguous. Trimming removed 5 bases at V and 3 bases at J, with 13 bases between. The CDR3 covers 14 residues. Germline V gene lookup returns CDR1 SQVTM and CDR2 ANQGSEA. CDR3 coding DNA: TGCAGCGTTTTGGCACAGTTGGACACCGGGGAGCTGTTTTTT. This codes for CSVLAQLDTGELFF.

The chain recombines TRBV19 with TRBJ2-7; a weak D match, TRBD2 (5 bases). This CDR3 has 18 amino acids. Germline CDR1 is LNHDA and CDR2 is SQIVND (reference sequence). Trimming took off 6 bases at V and 3 bases at J, with 27 bases between the two ends. The CDR3 bases are TGTGCCAGTAGCCGCGGGCGTAGTTCGAGCGGTGGAGGCTACGAGCAGTACTTC. Encoded protein: CASSRGRSSSGGGYEQYF. The whole variable domain, remainder taken from reference TRBV19 and TRBJ2-7, is DGGITQSPKYLFRKEGQNVTLSCEQNLNHDAMYWYRQDPGQGLRLIYYSQIVNDFQKGDIAEGYSVSREKKESFPLTVTSAQKNPTAFYLCASSRGRSSSGGGYEQYFGPGTRLTVT.

This clone was observed a handful of times. The chain is built from TRBV18 and TRBJ2-7, with 8 bases fitting TRBD1. CDR3 size: 15 residues. Germline CDR1 reads KGHSH; CDR2 reads LQKENI. Trimming at V came to 0 bases and at J to 7 bases, leaving 8 bases not matched to a gene. The CDR3 region has the DNA TGTGCCAGCTCACCACCGACAGGGGCGACTGGAGAGCAGTACTTC. Translating it yields CASSPPTGATGEQYF. The full variable domain, with the rest looked up from reference TRBV18 and TRBJ2-7, is NAGVMQNPRHLVRRRGQEARLRCSPMKGHSHVYWYRQLPEEGLKFMVYLQKENIIDESGMPKERFSAEFPKEGPSILRIQQVVRGDSAAYFCASSPPTGATGEQYFGPGTRLTVT.